This TCR beta chain was sequenced in a study of T cell repertoires in cytomegalovirus infection. Study background: The study used recently identified HLA-C-restricted and well-studied HLA-B-restricted CMV epitopes. Signatures in public TCR beta sequences pointed to both CMV infection and matching HLA type.

MiXCR, applied by TCRdb to the reads, yields one record per CDR3 protein. The sample has about 700,000 distinct CDR3 sequences; 33% are singletons. Germline V gene data show CDR1 as MNHEY and CDR2 as SMNVEV (reference sequence). The CDR3 runs 10 residues. V lost 7 bases, J lost 7 bases, and 4 bases lay in between. Broader study findings: Dominant in the ex vivo response were TCR beta clonotypes restricted by HLA-C and specific for CMV. Identification of carriers of CMV plus the relevant HLA was performed using cumulative public TCR beta family frequency.

Worth noting for this clonotype: Its matching antigen is unknown.

The rearrangement links TRBV27 to TRBJ1-4; D is ambiguous. The receptor comes from a human donor in good health (CMV status not recorded). Some clones in this sample may be carry-over from other donors' samples. Here the sequenced sample was cultured PBMCs, taken from culture after CMV antigen stimulation. CDR3 in amino acids: CASKGEKLFF. DNA for the CDR3: TGTGCCAGCAAAGGTGAAAAACTGTTTTTT.